Listed below are T cell receptor beta chains from one sample, sequenced in a study of CD8+ T cells in alopecia areata. Method: immunoSEQ multiplex PCR; TCRdb's copy keeps in-frame clones and lacks some. The sample carries about 120,000 clones, about 50% recorded once. The source material was CD4+ T cells sorted from blood, sampled at week 4, from a patient treated with tofacitinib. The source is a human donor with alopecia areata. CDR3s include the opening cysteine and the closing phenylalanine or tryptophan. D genes are given only for firm matches. Size values are once, few and many counts, or a class for expanded clones, and some rows have none.

>-|-|TRBJ1-1|14|TRBV30
TGTGCCTGGAGGGGGTTAGGTTACAACACTGAAGCTTTCTTT
CAWRGLGYNTEAFF
>few|TRBD1|TRBJ2-7|12|TRBV29-1
TGCAGCGTCGAGCACAGGGGCGGCGAGCAGTACTTC
CSVEHRGGEQYF
>-|TRBD1|TRBJ2-7|13|TRBV30
TGTGCCTGGAGTCGGGACAGCTTCTACGAGCAGTACTTC
CAWSRDSFYEQYF
>-|-|TRBJ2-3|15|TRBV9
TGTGCCAGCAGCGTTTTTTCTGGGGTCACAGATACGCAGTATTTT
CASSVFSGVTDTQYF
>-|-|TRBJ2-3|13|TRBV2
TGTGCCATTCAGCCGGGAGGCACAGATACGCAGTATTTT
CAIQPGGTDTQYF
>-|-|TRBJ2-1|13|TRBV27
TGTGCCAGCAGTTTAAATTCCGCGGGTGAGCAGTTCTTC
CASSLNSAGEQFF
>-|-|TRBJ2-7|15|TRBV6-5
TGTGCCAGCAGAGCCAATCGGCTTCCTTCCTACGAGCAGTACTTC
CASRANRLPSYEQYF
>-|TRBD1|TRBJ1-1|12|TRBV29-1
TGCAGCGTTGATCCAGGGGGCACCTCGGCTTTCTTT
CSVDPGGTSAFF
>-|-|TRBJ2-7|15|TRBV5-1
TGCGCCAGCAGCTTGGAAAGGTTCTCGAGAAACGAGCAGTACTTC
CASSLERFSRNEQYF
>-|-|TRBJ2-5|8|TRBV5-1
TGCGCCAGCAGCTTGACTGACTTC
CASSLTDF
>-|-|TRBJ1-2|13|TRBV6-5
TGTGCCAGCAGCCCGGACAGAATCTATGGCTACACCTTC
CASSPDRIYGYTF
>-|TRBD1|TRBJ2-7|14|TRBV6-5
TGTGCCAGCAGCTCAGACAGGGCAAAATACGAGCAGTACTTC
CASSSDRAKYEQYF
>few|TRBD2|TRBJ2-2|15|TRBV10-1
TGCGCCAGCACCCCCGGACTAGCCGGGGGCGGGGAGCTGTTTTTT
CASTPGLAGGGELFF
>few|-|TRBJ2-5|13|TRBV29-1
TGCAGCGCCGGGGGACACCTTAAAGAGACCCAGTACTTC
CSAGGHLKETQYF
>-|-|TRBJ1-1|15|TRBV6-1
TGTGCCAGCAGTGAAGCGGGCAGGGGAGGACTGCGAGCTTTCTTT
CASSEAGRGGLRAFF
>-|TRBD1|TRBJ1-1|19|TRBV15
TGTGCCACCAGCAGAACGACCCAGGGGGCTTCCTTGATGAACACTGAAGCTTTCTTT
CATSRTTQGASLMNTEAFF
>-|-|TRBJ2-3|12|TRBV10-3
TGTGCCAGCCAGGGGAGCACAGATACGCAGTATTTT
CASQGSTDTQYF
>-|-|TRBJ1-5|15|TRBV15
TGTGCCACCAGCCGCTTAGGAGGGGGCAATCAGCCCCAGCATTTT
CATSRLGGGNQPQHF